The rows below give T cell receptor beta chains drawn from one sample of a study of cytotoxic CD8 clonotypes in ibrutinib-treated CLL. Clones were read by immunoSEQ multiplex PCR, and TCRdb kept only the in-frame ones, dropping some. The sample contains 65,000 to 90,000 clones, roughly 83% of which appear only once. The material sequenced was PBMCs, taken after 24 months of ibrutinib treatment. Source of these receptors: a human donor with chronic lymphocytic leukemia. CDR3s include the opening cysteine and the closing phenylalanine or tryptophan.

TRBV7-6	CASSLEWEQFF
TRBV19	CASTTLAGRSYNEQFF
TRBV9	CASSVEGTGNTDTQYF
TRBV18	CASSPELAGASDTQYF
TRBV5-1	CASSFLDRSSYNEQFF
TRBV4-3	CASSQDTRTGVTYEQYF
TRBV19	CASSHSSQGLRTDTQYF
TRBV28	CASRPGQDTGELFF
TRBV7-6	CASSLRTSAPYEQYF
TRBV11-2	CASSLHLGQGTRNEQFF
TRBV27	CASWSAGTSGSRSYEQYF
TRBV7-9	CASSLNGGPTDTQYF
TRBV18	CASSPAHEQYF
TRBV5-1	CASSLARNEQFF
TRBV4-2	CASSQEPTAGNTIYF
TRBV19	CASSPRLRVMTDTQYF
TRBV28	CASTPAGTVGMSYGYTF
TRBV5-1	CASSLVPSGSYEQYF
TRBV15	CATSRADAGETQYF
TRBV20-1	CRGSEKLFF
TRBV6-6	CASSPPGQFTGELFF
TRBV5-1	CASSPGQPDPSTDTQYF
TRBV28	CASSSPAGVPTYEQYF
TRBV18	CASSPLARVNTEAFF
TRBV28	CASSFTGATNEKLFF
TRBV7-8	CASSLARAALGDTIYF
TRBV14	CASSNRLAGGPSSYNEQFF
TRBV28	CASSSGQGDTEAFF
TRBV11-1	CASSFVGQLNTEAFF
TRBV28	CASSADMSGANVLTF
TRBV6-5	CASSYQQGYGYTF
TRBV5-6	CASSLGLGLAGAYEQYF
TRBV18	CASSPGTSGSYNEQFF
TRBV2	CASRGSQGANQPQHF
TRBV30	CAWSVGGEQYF
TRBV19	CASRRDEGGYTF
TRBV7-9	CASSFLTGEKEKLFF